This T cell receptor beta chain appears in the sequencing data of a study of CD8+ T cells in alopecia areata. Sequencing used cDNA as its template, made by extracting RNA and reverse transcribing it. This table comes from immunoSEQ multiplex PCR, and its TCRdb copy is limited to in-frame clones, with some not included. Of 150,000 to 200,000 clones listed, 60% were seen once; the top ten hold approximately 1%. Germline CDR1 reads SGHRS; CDR2 reads YFSETQ. The CDR3 contains 14 residues. Between the trimmed V and J ends, which lost 4 bases and 6 bases, there was a span of 14 bases. This clone was detected a few times. Noted treatment: oral pan-JAK inhibitor, 5-10 mg twice daily.

The sample was CD4+ T cells sorted from blood, taken at week 24, from a patient treated with tofacitinib. This receptor was identified in a human donor with alopecia areata. The chain carries TRBV5-1 and TRBJ2-4; TRBD1 or TRBD2 may be the D gene (5 bases each). In nucleotides, the CDR3 is TGCGCCAGCAGCCAACAAACCGGGACAAACATTCAGTACTTC. This translates into CASSQQTGTNIQYF.